Below are 9 T cell receptor beta chains sequenced from a single sample in a study of T cell responses to AZD1222 COVID-19 vaccine. Repertoires were generated with immunoSEQ multiplex PCR, while TCRdb's copy carries only in-frame clones and drops some. The sample contains 95,000 to 150,000 clones, 90% of which appear only once. Source: peripheral blood, taken 28 days after the second dose of the MenACWY control vaccine. These receptors all stem from an adult who received the MenACWY meningococcal vaccine as a control.

CDR3 DNA sequence: TGTGCCACCGGGAGCTCTGGGGCCAACGTCCTGACTTTC. Translation: CATGSSGANVLTF. The chain couples TRBV15 to TRBJ2-6, with a weak D call TRBD2 (5 bases). Trimming took 8 bases from V and 0 from J, leaving 5 bases between them. CDR1 and CDR2 from the germline V gene are LNHNV and YYDKDF (reference sequence). The CDR3 contains 13 residues.

The gene calls are TRBV10-3 and TRBJ2-1; 10 nucleotides agree with TRBD2. The V segment lost 2 bases and the J segment 7 bases; nucleotides outside the gene matches: 11. The germline V gene encodes CDR1 ENHRY and CDR2 SYGVKD. This CDR3 is built from 17 residues. The CDR3 sequence is CAISEPTTSGFKNEQFF. The CDR3 DNA reads as TGTGCCATCAGTGAGCCTACGACTAGCGGGTTTAAAAATGAGCAGTTCTTC.

The chain couples TRBV3-1 (or the pseudogene TRBV3-2) to TRBJ2-1; 7 positions match TRBD2. Germline V CDR1 and CDR2: LGHDT, YNNKEL (reference sequence). This CDR3 spans 16 amino acids. V lost 3 bases and J lost 6; bases outside the gene matches: 11. CDR3 sequence (DNA): TGTGCCAGCAGCCATCACCCCGCGGGAGAAGGCAATGAGCAGTTCTTC. It specifies CASSHHPAGEGNEQFF.

J is TRBJ2-1 and V is TRBV24-1; possibly TRBD1 or TRBD2 for D (6 bases each). The CDR3 extends over 16 amino acids. CDR1 is KGHDR and CDR2 is SFDVKD in the germline V gene. Between the trimmed V and J ends, which lost 6 bases and 5 bases, there was a span of 19 bases. In nucleotides, the CDR3 is TGTGCCACCAGTCCCGGCGGGACACAAGTAAACAATGAGCAGTTCTTC. This codes for CATSPGGTQVNNEQFF.

Here the CDR3 DNA reads TGTGCCACCAGTGATCCGGACAGGGCGAACACCGGGGAGCTGTTTTTT. It codes for CATSDPDRANTGELFF. The rearrangement uses TRBV24-1 and TRBJ2-2; 8 positions agree with TRBD1. Germline V CDR1 and CDR2: KGHDR, SFDVKD. The CDR3 is made up of 16 amino acids. The ends lost 3 bases at V and 0 bases at J; junction bases unmatched: 2.

V usage is TRBV6-5 and J usage is TRBJ2-7; maybe TRBD1 (6 bases). CDR3 length equals 14 residues. The V end was cut by 0 bases, the J end by 2 bases, with 8 bases between. Germline V gene lookup returns CDR1 MNHEY and CDR2 SVGAGI. CDR3 DNA sequence: TGTGCCAGCAGTTACTCTCAGGGGCCCTACGAGCAGTACTTC. Translating it yields CASSYSQGPYEQYF.

This clone was seen once. The V gene is TRBV7-9, the J gene TRBJ1-5, with 9 bases lining up with TRBD1. CDR1 is SEHNR, CDR2 FQNEAQ, per germline (reference sequence). The trim removed 3 bases at V and 4 bases at J, leaving 4 bases unmatched. The length of the CDR3 is 15 residues. CDR3 in DNA: TGTGCCAGCAGCTTCGGACAGGGGTTTAATCAGCCCCAGCATTTT. Translating it yields CASSFGQGFNQPQHF.

The CDR3 DNA is TGTGCCAGCAGGAGACGTATGGCAGCAACTAATGAAAAACTGTTTTTT. This gives the protein CASRRRMAATNEKLFF. V and J are TRBV28 and TRBJ1-4; D is undetermined. Germline CDR1 MDHEN, CDR2 SYDVKM. The CDR3 has 16 amino acids. The V gene lost 6 bases and the J gene lost 0 bases, with 14 bases spanning the gap.

The rearrangement links TRBV6-1 to TRBJ2-1; D unclear. The CDR3 has 14 residues. Trimming removed 1 base from V and 9 bases from J, with 13 bases in between. Germline CDR1 and CDR2: MNHNS and SASEGT. The CDR3 DNA reads as TGTGCCAGCAGTGAAGGGACGGGTTCGGGTGAGCAGTTCTTC. Translated, it gives CASSEGTGSGEQFF.